One and the same sample provided the 17 T cell receptor beta chains below, sequenced in a study of T cell changes during pregnancy in multiple sclerosis. Using immunoSEQ multiplex PCR, the repertoire was profiled, and TCRdb retains in-frame clones only, with some absent. The data hold 55,000 to 65,000 clones, with more than 80% observed a single time. The material sequenced was peripheral blood, taken in the first trimester of pregnancy. All receptors come from a female donor in good health, enrolled as a control in a pregnancy study.

V usage is TRBV18 and J usage is TRBJ1-3; TRBD1 is a possible D gene (6 bases). V was cut by 6 bases and J by 4 bases, with 13 bases left in between. The CDR3 contains 14 residues. Germline V gene data show CDR1 as KGHSH and CDR2 as LQKENI. CDR3 bases: TGTGCCAGCTCTCCGACCGACAGGGGAAACACCATATATTTT. This translates into CASSPTDRGNTIYF.

This rearrangement joins TRBV7-8 to TRBJ1-2; D unresolved. The CDR3 covers 13 residues. Per germline, CDR1 SGHVS and CDR2 FQNEAQ. Trimming took 7 bases from V and 6 from J, leaving 15 bases between them. CDR3 nucleotides: TGTGCCAGCACCTCCTCGCCGGTTGATGGCTACACCTTC. Residues: CASTSSPVDGYTF.

The chain couples TRBV6-5 to TRBJ2-7; no clear D. CDR1 and CDR2 from the germline V gene are MNHEY and SVGAGI. The CDR3 extends over 14 amino acids. V was clipped by 2 bases and J by 3 bases, with 11 bases between them. CDR3 loop: CASSYVPGIYEQYF. DNA for the CDR3: TGTGCCAGCAGTTACGTCCCAGGCATCTACGAGCAGTACTTC.

This clone is a singleton in its sample. V is TRBV5-6 and J is TRBJ2-7, with D maybe TRBD2 (7 bases). CDR1 and CDR2 (germline): SGHDT, YYEEEE. Trimming took off 0 bases at V and 4 bases at J, with 11 bases between the two ends. The CDR3 has 14 residues. The CDR3 DNA sequence: TGTGCCAGCAGCTTGGCGGGGGGCAGGTACGAGCAGTACTTC. This gives the protein CASSLAGGRYEQYF.

V and J are TRBV6-5 and TRBJ1-3; the match to TRBD1 covers 7 bases. This CDR3 has 14 amino acids. V shed 9 bases and J 4 bases; nucleotides not matched to a gene: 9. CDR1 is MNHEY, CDR2 SVGAGI, per germline. The CDR3 is CASAIQGSGNTIYF. The CDR3, as DNA: TGTGCCAGTGCCATACAGGGGTCAGGAAACACCATATATTTT.

This clone was detected only a few times. The gene calls are TRBV5-4 and TRBJ1-6; 11 positions match TRBD1. The germline CDR1 and CDR2 sequences are SGHNT and YYREEE (reference sequence). Trimming took 4 bases from V and 9 from J; bases not matched to a gene: 6. The length of the CDR3 is 15 residues. In nucleotides, the CDR3 is TGTGCCAGCAGCCTACCGGGACAGGGGGGTTCACCCCTCCACTTT. Amino acid sequence: CASSLPGQGGSPLHF.

The DNA of the CDR3 is TGCGCCAGCAGCCAGGGACTAGCGGGGATAGGAGCCAAAAACATTCAGTACTTC. This sequence encodes CASSQGLAGIGAKNIQYF. The V gene is TRBV4-1, the J gene TRBJ2-4; 13 bases map to TRBD2. Germline trimming cut 3 bases from V and 0 bases from J; bases unmatched to any gene: 5. The CDR3 runs 18 residues. The germline V gene has CDR1 MGHRA and CDR2 YSYEKL.

The V and J genes are TRBV7-9 and TRBJ2-5; D is unclear. The CDR3 spans 12 residues. The V end was cut by 5 bases, the J end by 4 bases, with 8 bases between. Germline loops: CDR1 SEHNR, CDR2 FQNEAQ (reference sequence). The CDR3 sequence is CASSQVAETQYF. The DNA for the CDR3 is TGTGCCAGCAGCCAGGTCGCAGAGACCCAGTACTTC.

The rearrangement uses TRBV30 and TRBJ2-7, with TRBD1 identical over 7 bases. This CDR3 spans 14 amino acids. V trimming: 1 base; J trimming: 2 bases; junction bases outside the gene matches: 5. Germline assignment: CDR1 GTSNPN and CDR2 SVGIG (reference sequence). CDR3 in amino acids: CAWSDRGFPYEQYF. CDR3 in DNA: TGTGCCTGGAGTGACAGGGGATTCCCCTACGAGCAGTACTTC.

The chain recombines TRBV11-2 with TRBJ2-6; D gene unclear. V lost 5 bases and J 1 base, leaving 6 bases between the germline ends. Germline-derived CDR1 and CDR2 are SGHAT and FQNNGV. This CDR3 region has 14 residues. CDR3 nucleotides: TGTGCCAGCAGCCCCTTTTCTGGGGCCAACGTCCTGACTTTC. It encodes CASSPFSGANVLTF.

The V and J genes are TRBV19 and TRBJ1-2; no firm D call. The germline CDR1 and CDR2 sequences are LNHDA and SQIVND (reference sequence). The CDR3 has 15 residues. With 0 bases removed from V and 8 bases from J, the gap between germline ends came to 16 bases. The CDR3 sequence: CASSIEVPGLRGYTF. The CDR3 DNA reads as TGTGCCAGTAGTATAGAGGTCCCCGGTTTGAGGGGCTACACCTTC.

V usage is TRBV19 and J usage is TRBJ1-2, with 8 bases aligning to TRBD1. V dropped 6 bases and J dropped 2; count of bases not matched to a gene: 5. CDR1 and CDR2 from the germline V gene are LNHDA and SQIVND (reference sequence). The CDR3 has 14 residues. In DNA form, the CDR3 reads TGTGCCAGTAGAAGGACAGGGATAAACTATGGCTACACCTTC. It is translated as CASRRTGINYGYTF.

CDR3 region: CASSVSGTYQPQHF. CDR3 nucleotides: TGTGCCAGCAGCGTATCCGGGACATATCAGCCCCAGCATTTT. V and J are TRBV9 and TRBJ1-5; D perhaps matches TRBD1 (6 bases). The CDR3 spans 14 residues. Trimming removed 1 base from V and 5 bases from J, with 10 bases in between. Germline CDR1 is SGDLS and CDR2 is YYNGEE.

The chain couples TRBV5-6 to TRBJ1-4; 9 bases line up with TRBD1. CDR1 and CDR2 from the germline V gene are SGHDT and YYEEEE. There are 18 residues in the CDR3. The J segment lost 1 base and the V segment lost 4 bases, leaving 11 bases of the junction unmatched. For the CDR3, the DNA is TGTGCCAGCAGCCCGACTCCAACAGGGGGCGGAACTAATGAAAAACTGTTTTTT. This translates into CASSPTPTGGGTNEKLFF.

The V and J genes are TRBV10-3 and TRBJ1-5; the match to TRBD1 covers 9 bases. Per germline, CDR1 ENHRY and CDR2 SYGVKD. V trimming: 10 bases; J trimming: 0 bases; junction bases outside the gene matches: 13. This CDR3 region has 17 residues. This chain's CDR3 is CASHPGQGIISNQPQHF. The DNA of the CDR3 is TGTGCCAGCCACCCGGGACAGGGAATTATTAGCAATCAGCCCCAGCATTTT.

V gene TRBV6-1 combines with J gene TRBJ1-1; D gene ambiguous. V was clipped by 7 bases and J by 1 base, with 13 bases between them. In germline, CDR1 is MNHNS, CDR2 SASEGT. CDR3 length: 14 residues. The CDR3 DNA reads as TGTGCCAGCACTTCGTCCGGGAAGAACACTGAAGCTTTCTTT. It encodes CASTSSGKNTEAFF.

DNA of the CDR3: TGTGCCAGCAGTGGGACAGGGAGGAACACTGAAGCTTTCTTT. Encoded protein: CASSGTGRNTEAFF. V gene TRBV2 combines with J gene TRBJ1-1, with 8 positions matching TRBD1. J was trimmed by 1 base and V by 4 bases; bases with no gene match: 2. Germline CDR1 is SNHLY and CDR2 is FYNNEI. The CDR3 is 14 amino acids. The entire variable domain, with the rest obtained from reference TRBV2 and TRBJ1-1, is as follows: EPEVTQTPSHQVTQMGQEVILRCVPISNHLYFYWYRQILGQKVEFLVSFYNNEISEKSEIFDDQFSVERPDGSNFTLKIRSTKLEDSAMYFCASSGTGRNTEAFFGQGTRLTVV.